These 11 T cell receptor beta chains came from one sample sequenced in a study of T cells after posttransplantation cyclophosphamide. The table came from immunoSEQ multiplex PCR; TCRdb's copy has only in-frame clones and leaves some out. The sample counts some 37,000 clones, none seen once; the ten largest own about 1.2%. The sample was PBMCs. The receptor source for this set is a girl aged 5-17 years in good health, CMV-negative, and a related stem cell transplant donor.

V and J are TRBV30 and TRBJ2-3; D might be TRBD2 (6 bases). V was shortened by 5 bases and J by 0 bases, with 12 bases between the two germline ends. From germline, CDR1 is GTSNPN and CDR2 SVGIG (reference sequence). This CDR3 has 14 amino acids. CDR3 sequence: CAWSYGGSTDTQYF. CDR3 sequence (DNA): TGTGCCTGGTCTTACGGGGGAAGCACAGATACGCAGTATTTT.

The table lists this clone with many counts. The chain has TRBV19 and TRBJ2-5; 9 nucleotides match TRBD1. Trimming at V came to 4 bases and at J to 0 bases, leaving 3 bases not matched to a gene. Per the germline V gene, CDR1 is LNHDA and CDR2 is SQIVND (reference sequence). CDR3 length: 15 amino acids. CDR3 in DNA: TGTGCCAGTAGTAAACGACAGGGGGACCAAGAGACCCAGTACTTC. Protein: CASSKRQGDQETQYF.

This clone was detected a few times. V and J are TRBV7-3 and TRBJ1-6; D is unclear. The germline V gene has CDR1 SGHTA and CDR2 FQGTGA. CDR3 size: 19 residues. V was clipped by 2 bases and J by 7 bases, with 24 bases between them. The CDR3 nucleotides read TGTGCCAGCAGCTTACCCCACGGGGTAGCCCCAAACCCAAATTCACCCCTCCACTTT. Translated, it gives CASSLPHGVAPNPNSPLHF. The full variable domain, in which reference TRBV7-3 and TRBJ1-6 provide the parts outside the CDR3, is GAGVSQTPSNKVTEKGKYVELRCDPISGHTALYWYRQSLGQGPEFLIYFQGTGAADDSGLPNDRFFAVRPEGSVSTLKIQRTERGDSAVYLCASSLPHGVAPNPNSPLHFGNGTRLTVT.

This clone has ten or more counts. J is TRBJ1-2 and V is TRBV10-2, with D possibly matching TRBD1 (5 bases). The CDR3 length is 14 residues. Trimming pared 1 base from V and 3 bases from J, leaving 9 bases between. Germline V gene lookup returns CDR1 WSHSY and CDR2 SAAADI. As DNA, the CDR3 is TGCGCCAGCAGTGAGTTGGGGCGCGACTATGGCTACACCTTC. Encoded protein: CASSELGRDYGYTF.

This clone showed up just a few times. J is TRBJ2-7 and V is TRBV11-1; no clear D. Germline V gives CDR1 SGHAT, CDR2 FQDESV (reference sequence). CDR3 length: 13 amino acids. V was pared by 1 base and J by 4 bases, with 8 bases between. Here the CDR3 reads CASSLGLNYEQYF. Here the CDR3 DNA reads TGTGCCAGCAGCTTAGGACTGAATTACGAGCAGTACTTC.

This clone was counted ten times or more. The V call is TRBV14, the J call TRBJ1-1; tentative D call: TRBD1 (5 bases). CDR3 length equals 14 residues. The germline V gene encodes CDR1 SGHDN and CDR2 FVKESK. Trimming took off 1 base at V and 4 bases at J, with 10 bases between the two ends. CDR3: CASSQVYGGTEAFF. The CDR3 DNA is TGTGCCAGCAGCCAAGTGTACGGGGGCACTGAAGCTTTCTTT.

This clone was seen many times. This chain connects TRBV5-1 to TRBJ2-2, with TRBD2 matching over 15 bases. This CDR3 spans 18 amino acids. V lost 4 bases and J lost 2; bases outside the gene matches: 6. Germline loops: CDR1 SGHRS, CDR2 YFSETQ. In DNA, the CDR3 is TGCGCCAGCAGCCCCGGACTAGCGGGAGGGCGTAACACCGGGGAGCTGTTTTTT. This gives the protein CASSPGLAGGRNTGELFF.

This CDR3 reads CASSSTFTGMSYEQYF. CDR3 sequence (DNA): TGTGCCAGCAGTTCTACTTTTACAGGGATGTCCTACGAGCAGTACTTC. The chain has TRBV28 and TRBJ2-7, with D possibly TRBD1 on 6 matching bases. The CDR3 is made up of 16 amino acids. The ends were cut back, 4 bases at V and 1 base at J, with 17 bases in the middle. Germline-derived CDR1 and CDR2 are MDHEN and SYDVKM.

This clone appeared many times. The chain has TRBV2 and TRBJ1-3, with a possible D match to TRBD1 (6 bases). V was trimmed by 6 bases and J by 4 bases, leaving 10 bases between them. Germline V gives CDR1 SNHLY, CDR2 FYNNEI. The CDR3 runs 13 residues. The CDR3 DNA follows: TGTGCCAGCAGCCAGGACAGCGGAAACACCATATATTTT. Translation gives CASSQDSGNTIYF.

This clone was counted at least ten times. This sequence joins TRBV7-9 and TRBJ1-5, with D unresolved. Germline CDR1 is SEHNR and CDR2 is FQNEAQ (reference sequence). V lost 2 bases, J lost 5 bases, and 7 bases lay in between. The CDR3 totals 13 residues. In DNA form, the CDR3 reads TGTGCCAGCAGCTTAATGGCCGATCAGCCCCAGCATTTT. Its translation: CASSLMADQPQHF.

This clone was counted only a few times. The rearrangement joins TRBV19 to TRBJ1-5, with D perhaps TRBD1 (6 bases). V was cut by 5 bases and J by 7 bases, with 12 bases left in between. The CDR3 loop spans 13 amino acids. Germline V gene data show CDR1 as LNHDA and CDR2 as SQIVND (reference sequence). Here the CDR3 reads CASSRQVGQPQHF. The CDR3 DNA sequence: TGTGCCAGTAGTCGACAGGTTGGCCAGCCCCAGCATTTT.